This TCR beta chain was obtained from a study of Ad26.COV2.S vaccination and SARS-CoV-2 variants. V was clipped by 2 bases and J by 3 bases, with 14 bases between them. CDR1 is MDHEN, CDR2 SYDVKM, per germline. The CDR3 runs to 17 residues. TCRdb's copy holds only in-frame clones and misses some; the assay was immunoSEQ multiplex PCR. The sample includes more than 350,000 clones, around 90% of them seen just once. Specified treatment: approximately 18 received Ad26.COV2.S at low or high dose, single or two shots; about 5 received placebo; per-sample allocation not given. Specimen acquisition occurred on day 63 following the initial vaccine or placebo injection.

This sequence originates from a person between 18 and 65 years old who received the Ad26.COV2.S COVID-19 vaccine or a placebo. The chain uses TRBV28 and TRBJ1-6; D is possibly TRBD1 (6 bases). The sequencing here drew on peripheral blood, taken in a trial of Ad26.COV2.S vaccine versus placebo. CDR3 coding DNA: TGTGCCAGCAGTTTACCTCGGGGGGGGCACTATAATTCACCCCTCCACTTT. It yields the protein CASSLPRGGHYNSPLHF. Full variable domain (outside the CDR3, taken from reference TRBV28 and TRBJ1-6): DVKVTQSSRYLVKRTGEKVFLECVQDMDHENMFWYRQDPGLGLRLIYFSYDVKMKEKGDIPEGYSVSREKKERFSLILESASTNQTSMYLCASSLPRGGHYNSPLHFGNGTRLTVT.